These 21 T cell receptor beta chains came from one sample sequenced in a study of identical twins. TCRdb itself ran the 5' RACE reads through MiXCR, one entry per CDR3 protein. The sample lists fewer than 550,000 distinct CDR3 sequences; about 13% were seen once. The same data also went into a second study, on yellow fever vaccine responses in identical twins.

The sequenced sample consisted of CD4+ T cells sorted from blood. The receptors stem from a woman aged 18-30 years in good health.

Ten or more counts support this clonotype. The J gene is TRBJ2-2, the V gene TRBV12-3 or TRBV12-4; the match to TRBD2 covers 10 bases. V was clipped by 2 bases and J by 6 bases; unmatched bases: 9. The CDR3 is 17 residues long. The chain's CDR3 is CASSLFSGGTSAGELFF. CDR3 bases: TGTGCCAGCAGTTTATTTTCCGGTGGGACTAGCGCCGGGGAGCTGTTTTTT.

This clonotype was recorded a few times. The chain uses TRBV5-5 and TRBJ2-4; 10 nucleotides align to TRBD2. With V trimmed by 1 base and J by 0 bases, 7 bases remained unmatched. CDR3 length: 18 amino acids. Germline assignment: CDR1 SGHKS and CDR2 YYEKEE (reference sequence). DNA of the CDR3: TGTGCCAGCAGCTTGTTACTAGCGGGGCGCTTAGCCAAAAACATTCAGTACTTC. Translation: CASSLLLAGRLAKNIQYF.

The chain links TRBV20-1 to TRBJ1-5, with a weak D call TRBD1 (6 bases). With 6 bases removed from V and 1 base from J, the gap between germline ends came to 16 bases. Germline values: CDR1 DFQATT, CDR2 SNEGSKA (reference sequence). This CDR3 contains 15 residues. The CDR3 protein is CSASNRVGSNQPQHF. For the CDR3, the DNA is TGCAGTGCCTCTAACAGGGTAGGGAGCAATCAGCCCCAGCATTTT.

In its sample, this clonotype was seen a few times. V is TRBV20-1 and J is TRBJ2-7; 7 nucleotides match TRBD1. Germline-derived CDR1 and CDR2 are DFQATT and SNEGSKA (reference sequence). With 6 bases clipped from V and 3 bases from J, the junction kept 8 bases outside the gene matches. The CDR3 covers 13 residues. In DNA, the CDR3 is TGCAGTGCAGGGGGCAGTGGGGTCTACGAGCAGTACTTC. It translates to CSAGGSGVYEQYF.

This clonotype was seen only a few times. The chain is built from TRBV27 and TRBJ2-7; a possible D gene is TRBD1 (6 bases). The germline CDR1 and CDR2 sequences are MNHEY and SMNVEV (reference sequence). This CDR3 region has 15 residues. V was cut by 6 bases and J by 3 bases, with 18 bases left in between. The CDR3 sequence is CASRMGAGPSYEQYF. CDR3 nucleotides: TGTGCCAGCAGAATGGGGGCCGGGCCTAGCTACGAGCAGTACTTC.

This clonotype was seen just once. This chain connects TRBV12-3 or TRBV12-4 to TRBJ2-1; weak D call: TRBD1 (6 bases). CDR3 length equals 13 residues. The V gene lost 5 bases and the J gene lost 11 bases, with 16 bases spanning the gap. The CDR3, as DNA: TGTGCCAGCAGTACCGGGACAATGAGAAAGCAGTTCTTC. Encoded protein: CASSTGTMRKQFF.

V and J are TRBV28 and TRBJ2-6; tentative D call: TRBD1 (6 bases). The germline CDR1 and CDR2 sequences are MDHEN and SYDVKM. CDR3 length: 17 amino acids. V was cut by 2 bases and J by 3 bases, with 14 bases left in between. The CDR3 DNA reads as TGTGCCAGCAGTTTACAACAGGGTCTTAGTGGGGCCAACGTCCTGACTTTC. This encodes CASSLQQGLSGANVLTF.

The V gene is TRBV6-1, the J gene TRBJ2-1, with TRBD1 identical over 8 bases. Germline V gene sequence: CDR1 MNHNS, CDR2 SASEGT. V was clipped by 3 bases and J by 6 bases; unmatched bases: 4. CDR3 length: 14 amino acids. CDR3 nucleotides: TGTGCCAGCAGTGAGGCAGGGGGCTTCAATGAGCAGTTCTTC. It yields the protein CASSEAGGFNEQFF.

This clonotype has only a few counts. The V and J genes are TRBV20-1 and TRBJ1-2, with 9 bases that match TRBD1. Germline V gene data show CDR1 as DFQATT and CDR2 as SNEGSKA (reference sequence). CDR3 length: 12 residues. The CDR3 loop is CSTGGPQHGYTF. The CDR3 coding sequence is TGCAGCACAGGGGGCCCTCAGCATGGCTACACCTTC.

J is TRBJ2-1 and V is TRBV29-1; 11 positions match TRBD2. Germline values: CDR1 SQVTM, CDR2 ANQGSEA. This CDR3 contains 18 residues. V gave up 1 base and J gave up 1 base; unmatched junction bases: 9. The CDR3 here is CSVEGSSGRPGSYNEQFF. CDR3 DNA sequence: TGCAGCGTTGAAGGGTCTAGCGGGAGGCCGGGGTCCTACAATGAGCAGTTCTTC.

This chain links TRBV6-2 or TRBV6-3 with TRBJ2-1; no reliable D call. The CDR3 is made up of 17 amino acids. V lost 5 bases and J 2 bases, leaving 19 bases between the germline ends. The germline gives CDR1 MNHEY, CDR2 SVGEGT. In DNA form, the CDR3 reads TGTGCCAGCAGTCCCCATGGGGTGACACCTGCCTACAATGAGCAGTTCTTC. The encoded protein is CASSPHGVTPAYNEQFF.

The chain carries TRBV7-2 and TRBJ2-5; D not certain. Trimming removed 1 base at V and 1 base at J, with 10 bases between. CDR3 length: 15 residues. In germline, CDR1 is SGHTA, CDR2 FQGNSA. As DNA, the CDR3 is TGTGCCAGCAGCTTAGGATTCGCCTTCCAAGAGACCCAGTACTTC. Residues: CASSLGFAFQETQYF.

This clonotype was detected only a few times. The chain couples TRBV12-3 or TRBV12-4 to TRBJ2-7, with TRBD2 as a possible D gene (6 bases). The CDR3 extends over 14 amino acids. Trimming took off 6 bases at V and 6 bases at J, with 18 bases between the two ends. CDR3 loop: CASSFAWGGTEQYF. As DNA, the CDR3 is TGTGCCAGCAGCTTTGCATGGGGAGGAACCGAGCAGTACTTC.

This clonotype was detected many times. The gene calls are TRBV28 and TRBJ2-5; either TRBD1 or TRBD2 may supply D (6 bases each). Germline V lookup: CDR1 MDHEN, CDR2 SYDVKM. Trimming left V 8 bases short and J 5 bases short, with 21 bases between. The CDR3 totals 15 residues. CDR3 coding DNA: TGTGCCAGCCCTCCCCGGGGGCTGTTTCACGAGACCCAGTACTTC. Amino acid sequence: CASPPRGLFHETQYF.

This clonotype has more than one count but fewer than ten. The chain couples TRBV5-1 to TRBJ2-1; D perhaps matches TRBD2 (7 bases). The CDR3 is made up of 16 amino acids. Trimming removed 0 bases at V and 9 bases at J, with 19 bases between. CDR1 is SGHRS and CDR2 is YFSETQ in the germline V gene. CDR3: CASSLAVGGLTAEQFF. CDR3 sequence (DNA): TGCGCCAGCAGCTTGGCCGTCGGGGGGCTAACGGCTGAGCAGTTCTTC.

This clonotype has more than one count but fewer than ten. The chain employs TRBV7-2 and TRBJ1-1; no clear D gene. Germline V gives CDR1 SGHTA, CDR2 FQGNSA. Trimming took off 4 bases at V and 4 bases at J, with 16 bases between the two ends. The CDR3 is 15 residues long. CDR3 protein: CASSSQTPWVTEAFF. Here the CDR3 DNA reads TGTGCCAGCAGCTCTCAGACGCCCTGGGTCACTGAAGCTTTCTTT.

The chain combines TRBV18 with TRBJ2-7; no clear D gene. The germline CDR1 and CDR2 sequences are KGHSH and LQKENI. Trimming took off 4 bases at V and 2 bases at J, with 12 bases between the two ends. CDR3 length: 14 amino acids. CDR3 nucleotide sequence: TGTGCCAGCTCACAAGGGCAGTTTACCTACGAGCAGTACTTC. It encodes CASSQGQFTYEQYF.

The chain recombines TRBV27 with TRBJ1-4; D possibly corresponds to TRBD1 (6 bases). Trimming left V 5 bases short and J 8 bases short, with 12 bases between. The CDR3 loop spans 13 amino acids. In germline, CDR1 is MNHEY, CDR2 SMNVEV (reference sequence). CDR3 amino acids: CASSIDRQEKLFF. CDR3 DNA: TGTGCCAGCAGTATTGACAGGCAAGAAAAACTGTTTTTT. Using reference TRBV27 and TRBJ1-4 for the parts outside the CDR3, the full variable domain is EAQVTQNPRYLITVTGKKLTVTCSQNMNHEYMSWYRQDPGLGLRQIYYSMNVEVTDKGDVPEGYKVSRKEKRNFPLILESPSPNQTSLYFCASSIDRQEKLFFGSGTQLSVL.

This clonotype was seen a few times. This rearrangement joins TRBV29-1 to TRBJ2-1; D uncertain. V was pared by 1 base and J by 4 bases, with 8 bases between. This CDR3 is 13 amino acids long. The germline V gene has CDR1 SQVTM and CDR2 ANQGSEA. For the CDR3, the DNA is TGCAGCGTTGAAGCGCAGCTATACAATGAGCAGTTCTTC. This sequence encodes CSVEAQLYNEQFF.

The chain employs TRBV6-2 or TRBV6-3 and TRBJ2-1, with D possibly TRBD1 on 6 matching bases. The CDR3 extends over 11 amino acids. The ends were cut back, 8 bases at V and 6 bases at J, with 8 bases in the middle. Germline V CDR1 and CDR2: MNHEY, SVGEGT. The CDR3, as DNA: TGTGCCAGCCAACAGGGCAATGAGCAGTTCTTC. Translation gives CASQQGNEQFF.

This clonotype came up a few times. The chain joins TRBV20-1 to TRBJ2-7; TRBD1 matches at 7 bases. CDR1 and CDR2 (germline): DFQATT, SNEGSKA (reference sequence). There are 13 residues in the CDR3. V was clipped by 5 bases and J by 6 bases; unmatched bases: 10. CDR3 in amino acids: CSASRQGYGEQYF. The CDR3 DNA reads TGCAGTGCTTCCCGACAGGGTTATGGCGAGCAGTACTTC.